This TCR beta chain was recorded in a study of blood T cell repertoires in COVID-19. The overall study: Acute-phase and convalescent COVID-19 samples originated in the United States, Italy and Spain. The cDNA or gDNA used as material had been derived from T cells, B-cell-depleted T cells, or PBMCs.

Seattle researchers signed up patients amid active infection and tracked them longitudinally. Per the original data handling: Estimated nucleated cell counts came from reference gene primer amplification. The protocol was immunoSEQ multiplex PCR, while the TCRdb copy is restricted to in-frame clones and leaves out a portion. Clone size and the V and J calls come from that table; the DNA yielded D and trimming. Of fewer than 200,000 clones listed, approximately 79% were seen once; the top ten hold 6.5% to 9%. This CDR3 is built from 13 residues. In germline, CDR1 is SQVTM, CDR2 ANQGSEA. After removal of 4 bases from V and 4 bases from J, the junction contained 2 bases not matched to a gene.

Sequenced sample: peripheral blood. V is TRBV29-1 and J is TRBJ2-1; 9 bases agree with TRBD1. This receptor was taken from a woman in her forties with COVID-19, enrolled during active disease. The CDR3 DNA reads TGCAGCGTTGCGGGACAGGGTTACAATGAGCAGTTCTTC. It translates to CSVAGQGYNEQFF.